The rows below give T cell receptor beta chains drawn from one sample of a study of OX40 agonist ivuxolimab in advanced cancers. The assay was immunoSEQ multiplex PCR, and TCRdb's table has in-frame clones only and misses some. The sample lists around 54,000 clones, approximately 94% seen once, with roughly 12% in the top ten. Source: CD4+ or CD8+ T cells sorted from blood, taken in a trial of the OX40 agonist ivuxolimab. Source of these receptors: an adult with an advanced solid tumor such as melanoma, head and neck, liver or kidney cancer. Each CDR3 is given with its conserved first and last residue. The order of the fields is J gene, CDR3 length, D gene, clone size, V gene, CDR3 protein, CDR3 DNA. The D gene is left open where the match is weak. The listing skips clone size in some rows; elsewhere it reads once, few, many or a size class.

j_gene: TRBJ2-3
len: 15
d_gene: -
abundance: -
v_gene: TRBV6-4
CDR3aa: CASSDAGNPTDTQYF
CDR3nt: TGTGCCAGCAGTGACGCAGGGAACCCCACAGATACGCAGTATTTT

j_gene: TRBJ2-6
len: 17
d_gene: -
abundance: -
v_gene: TRBV9
CDR3aa: CASSVDDWESGANVLTF
CDR3nt: TGTGCCAGCAGCGTAGATGATTGGGAGTCAGGGGCCAACGTCCTGACTTTC

j_gene: TRBJ2-1
len: 12
d_gene: -
abundance: -
v_gene: TRBV28
CDR3aa: CASSPTYNEQFF
CDR3nt: TGTGCCAGCAGTCCGACATACAATGAGCAGTTCTTC

j_gene: TRBJ2-7
len: 13
d_gene: TRBD1
abundance: -
v_gene: TRBV30
CDR3aa: CALGTGVSYEQYF
CDR3nt: TGTGCCTTGGGGACAGGGGTCTCCTACGAGCAGTACTTC

j_gene: TRBJ1-5
len: 17
d_gene: -
abundance: -
v_gene: TRBV28
CDR3aa: CASSYGRWTGSNQPQHF
CDR3nt: TGTGCCAGCAGTTATGGACGATGGACTGGGAGCAATCAGCCCCAGCATTTT

j_gene: TRBJ2-7
len: 13
d_gene: TRBD2
abundance: -
v_gene: TRBV4-2
CDR3aa: CASSPDSGIQQYF
CDR3nt: TGTGCCAGCAGCCCTGATAGCGGGATCCAGCAGTACTTC

j_gene: TRBJ2-3
len: 16
d_gene: TRBD2
abundance: -
v_gene: TRBV30
CDR3aa: CAWSHVSGRAEDTQYF
CDR3nt: TGTGCCTGGAGTCACGTTAGCGGGAGGGCCGAGGATACGCAGTATTTT

j_gene: TRBJ2-7
len: 14
d_gene: -
abundance: -
v_gene: TRBV6-5
CDR3aa: CASRGASASYEQYF
CDR3nt: TGTGCCAGCAGGGGGGCTAGCGCCTCCTACGAGCAGTACTTC

j_gene: TRBJ2-1
len: 18
d_gene: -
abundance: once
v_gene: TRBV27
CDR3aa: CASSQRGFFTNSYNEQFF
CDR3nt: TGTGCCAGCAGCCAACGGGGATTTTTCACCAACTCCTACAATGAGCAGTTCTTC

j_gene: TRBJ2-5
len: 17
d_gene: TRBD2
abundance: -
v_gene: TRBV28
CDR3aa: CASSFKIAGGPGETQYF
CDR3nt: TGTGCCAGCAGTTTTAAAATAGCGGGAGGCCCTGGGGAGACCCAGTACTTC